This T cell receptor beta chain was captured in a study of blood T cell repertoires in COVID-19. This clone was counted only a few times. Germline V gene data show CDR1 as SGHRS and CDR2 as YFSETQ. V lost 6 bases to trimming and J lost 1 base; unmatched junction nucleotides: 5. This CDR3 is 14 amino acids long. Sequencing used immunoSEQ multiplex PCR; TCRdb keeps in-frame clones, though not all of them. The sample has 200,000 or so clones, 80% to 85% seen once; the top ten hold approximately 7.6%. The clonotype originates from a man aged 40-55 years who had recovered from COVID-19. This chain uses TRBV5-1 with TRBJ2-3; TRBD2 matches 7 bases. Material: PBMCs or T cells enriched from blood (not recorded which). The chain's CDR3 is CASTRSGGTDTQYF. The CDR3, as DNA: TGCGCCAGCACCCGGAGCGGGGGCACAGATACGCAGTATTTT. The variable domain in full, with the rest retrieved from reference TRBV5-1 and TRBJ2-3, is KAGVTQTPRYLIKTRGQQVTLSCSPISGHRSVSWYQQTPGQGLQFLFEYFSETQRNKGNFPGRFSGRQFSNSRSEMNVSTLELGDSALYLCASTRSGGTDTQYFGPGTRLTVL.